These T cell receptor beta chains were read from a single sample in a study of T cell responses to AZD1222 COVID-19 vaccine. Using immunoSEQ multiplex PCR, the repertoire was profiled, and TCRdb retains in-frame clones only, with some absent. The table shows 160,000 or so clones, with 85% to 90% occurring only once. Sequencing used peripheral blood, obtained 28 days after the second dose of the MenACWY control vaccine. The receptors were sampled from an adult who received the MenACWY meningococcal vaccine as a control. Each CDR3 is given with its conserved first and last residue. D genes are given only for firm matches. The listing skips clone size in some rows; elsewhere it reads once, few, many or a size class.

DNA: TGTGCCAGCAGTGAGTGGGAGGGTTATGCAGGGTCTGGCTACACCTTC; CDR3: CASSEWEGYAGSGYTF; size: NA; V: TRBV2; J: TRBJ1-2; D: NA
DNA: TGTGCCAGCTCACCTGGCGGATTCTCCTACGAGCAGTACTTC; CDR3: CASSPGGFSYEQYF; size: NA; V: TRBV18; J: TRBJ2-7; D: NA
DNA: TGTGCCAGTACCGTCCAGGGTGGAGAGACCCAGTACTTC; CDR3: CASTVQGGETQYF; size: NA; V: TRBV19; J: TRBJ2-5; D: NA
DNA: TGTGCCAGCAGCTGGCAGTTCGGGACTACGAATGAGCAGTTCTTC; CDR3: CASSWQFGTTNEQFF; size: NA; V: TRBV7-9; J: TRBJ2-1; D: TRBD2
DNA: TGTGCCAGCGCCTGGCGGCACTCCCTTAGCACAGATACGCAGTATTTT; CDR3: CASAWRHSLSTDTQYF; size: NA; V: TRBV27; J: TRBJ2-3; D: NA
DNA: TGTGCCAGCAGCTCGCACCGCGGTCTAGCGGGAGATTCCTACAATGAGCAGTTCTTC; CDR3: CASSSHRGLAGDSYNEQFF; size: NA; V: TRBV7-9; J: TRBJ2-1; D: TRBD2
DNA: TGTGCCAGCATGGGGCCTGTGAACACTGAAGCTTTCTTT; CDR3: CASMGPVNTEAFF; size: NA; V: TRBV28; J: TRBJ1-1; D: NA
DNA: TGCGCCAGCTCTCGGGACATAACTAATGAAAAACTGTTTTTT; CDR3: CASSRDITNEKLFF; size: few; V: TRBV5-1; J: TRBJ1-4; D: NA
DNA: TGTGCCAGTAGTTGGACAGGGATATATGGCTACACCTTC; CDR3: CASSWTGIYGYTF; size: NA; V: TRBV19; J: TRBJ1-2; D: TRBD1
DNA: TGTGCCAGCAGCTTAGCGAAGGCAGGGTCTTCCTACGAGCAGTACTTC; CDR3: CASSLAKAGSSYEQYF; size: NA; V: TRBV7-9; J: TRBJ2-7; D: NA
DNA: TGCGCCAGCAGTAGAGTAGCTCCTCCCTCTGGAAACACCATATATTTT; CDR3: CASSRVAPPSGNTIYF; size: NA; V: TRBV10-1; J: TRBJ1-3; D: NA
DNA: TGTGCCAGCAGAACAACCGGGACAGGGCATGGCTACACCTTC; CDR3: CASRTTGTGHGYTF; size: NA; V: TRBV6-5; J: TRBJ1-2; D: TRBD1
DNA: TGTGCCAGCAGCCAACTTTCCTATGGCTACACCTTC; CDR3: CASSQLSYGYTF; size: NA; V: TRBV3-1/TRBV3-2; J: TRBJ1-2; D: NA